The rows below give T cell receptor beta chains drawn from one sample of a study of blood T cell repertoires in COVID-19. Assay: immunoSEQ multiplex PCR; the TCRdb copy retains only in-frame clones and omits some. The data hold 45,000 to 70,000 clones, with over 80% observed a single time. Sequencing input: peripheral blood. The origin of the receptors is a woman in her sixties or seventies with active or convalescent COVID-19. CDR3s include the opening cysteine and the closing phenylalanine or tryptophan. A D gene is named only where the DNA matches it firmly. Some rows mark clone size as missing; the rest say once, few, many or name a class of expanded clone.

clone_size: -; v_call: TRBV5-1; d_call: TRBD1; j_call: TRBJ1-6; cdr3_aa: CASTPGGFTNSPLHF; cdr3_nt: TGCGCCAGCACTCCAGGGGGGTTTACCAATTCACCCCTCCACTTT
clone_size: few; v_call: TRBV7-7; d_call: -; j_call: TRBJ1-3; cdr3_aa: CASSLDPPAIGSENTIYF; cdr3_nt: TGTGCCAGCAGCTTAGACCCACCCGCCATCGGTAGTGAAAACACCATATATTTT
clone_size: -; v_call: TRBV19; d_call: -; j_call: TRBJ2-2; cdr3_aa: CASSIQGGGGELFF; cdr3_nt: TGTGCCAGTAGTATACAGGGAGGTGGCGGGGAGCTGTTTTTT
clone_size: -; v_call: TRBV6-5; d_call: -; j_call: TRBJ2-7; cdr3_aa: CASRGDGIYEQYF; cdr3_nt: TGTGCCAGCAGGGGAGACGGGATCTACGAGCAGTACTTC
clone_size: -; v_call: TRBV27; d_call: -; j_call: TRBJ2-3; cdr3_aa: CASKATSTDTQYF; cdr3_nt: TGTGCCAGCAAAGCAACTAGCACAGATACGCAGTATTTT
clone_size: -; v_call: TRBV29-1; d_call: TRBD2; j_call: TRBJ2-5; cdr3_aa: CSVVGLAGIGETQYF; cdr3_nt: TGCAGCGTTGTGGGGCTAGCGGGAATTGGAGAGACCCAGTACTTC
clone_size: few; v_call: TRBV30; d_call: TRBD1; j_call: TRBJ1-5; cdr3_aa: CACGQDKYQPQHF; cdr3_nt: TGTGCCTGTGGACAGGACAAGTACCAGCCCCAGCATTTT
clone_size: -; v_call: TRBV19; d_call: TRBD1; j_call: TRBJ2-7; cdr3_aa: CASRADRGAYEQYF; cdr3_nt: TGTGCCAGTAGGGCGGACAGGGGAGCCTACGAGCAGTACTTC
clone_size: -; v_call: TRBV28; d_call: TRBD1; j_call: TRBJ1-2; cdr3_aa: CASTAHYLPRTGTGYTF; cdr3_nt: TGTGCCAGCACAGCACATTACCTACCGCGGACAGGGACGGGCTACACCTTC
clone_size: -; v_call: TRBV30; d_call: TRBD2; j_call: TRBJ2-3; cdr3_aa: CAWWKGGGFSTDTQYF; cdr3_nt: TGTGCCTGGTGGAAGGGCGGGGGTTTTAGCACAGATACGCAGTATTTT
clone_size: -; v_call: TRBV6-4; d_call: TRBD1; j_call: TRBJ1-6; cdr3_aa: CASSETGTGNSPLHF; cdr3_nt: TGTGCCAGCAGTGAAACCGGGACAGGGAATTCACCCCTCCACTTT
clone_size: -; v_call: TRBV6-5; d_call: -; j_call: TRBJ2-7; cdr3_aa: CASRRGFYEQYF; cdr3_nt: TGTGCCAGCCGACGCGGGTTCTACGAGCAGTACTTC
clone_size: -; v_call: TRBV12-3/TRBV12-4; d_call: -; j_call: TRBJ2-3; cdr3_aa: CASSSRTSDTQYF; cdr3_nt: TGTGCCAGCAGTTCCAGGACTTCGGATACGCAGTATTTT
clone_size: once; v_call: TRBV6-5; d_call: -; j_call: TRBJ1-4; cdr3_aa: CASSYSTRTVDQLFF; cdr3_nt: TGTGCCAGCAGTTACTCAACCCGGACAGTCGATCAACTGTTTTTT
clone_size: -; v_call: TRBV28; d_call: -; j_call: TRBJ1-5; cdr3_aa: CASSLTGVQPQHF; cdr3_nt: TGTGCCAGCAGTTTAACCGGGGTTCAGCCCCAGCATTTT
clone_size: -; v_call: TRBV10-2; d_call: -; j_call: TRBJ2-7; cdr3_aa: CASRGQTYEQYF; cdr3_nt: TGCGCCAGCAGGGGACAAACCTACGAGCAGTACTTC
clone_size: -; v_call: TRBV6-5; d_call: -; j_call: TRBJ1-4; cdr3_aa: CASSWGGNEKLFF; cdr3_nt: TGTGCCAGCAGTTGGGGGGGTAATGAAAAACTGTTTTTT
clone_size: -; v_call: TRBV5-1; d_call: -; j_call: TRBJ2-3; cdr3_aa: CASSLVGEFTDTQYF; cdr3_nt: TGCGCCAGCAGCTTGGTCGGAGAATTCACAGATACGCAGTATTTT
clone_size: -; v_call: TRBV19; d_call: -; j_call: TRBJ2-2; cdr3_aa: CASSRAIGELFF; cdr3_nt: TGTGCCAGTAGTAGGGCGATCGGGGAGCTGTTTTTT
clone_size: -; v_call: TRBV3-1/TRBV3-2; d_call: TRBD1; j_call: TRBJ1-2; cdr3_aa: CASSQESGDSGYTF; cdr3_nt: TGTGCCAGCAGCCAAGAATCAGGGGACAGCGGCTACACCTTC
clone_size: few; v_call: TRBV28; d_call: -; j_call: TRBJ1-5; cdr3_aa: CASSSYDTSNQPQHF; cdr3_nt: TGTGCCAGCAGTTCCTATGACACTAGCAATCAGCCCCAGCATTTT
clone_size: -; v_call: TRBV28; d_call: TRBD1; j_call: TRBJ1-1; cdr3_aa: CASRKMDREVTEAFF; cdr3_nt: TGTGCCAGCAGGAAGATGGACAGGGAGGTCACTGAAGCTTTCTTT
clone_size: -; v_call: TRBV5-1; d_call: -; j_call: TRBJ1-2; cdr3_aa: CASSLDGGYGYTF; cdr3_nt: TGCGCCAGCAGCTTGGACGGGGGCTATGGCTACACCTTC
clone_size: -; v_call: TRBV9; d_call: TRBD2; j_call: TRBJ2-3; cdr3_aa: CASSVTSGSTDTQYF; cdr3_nt: TGTGCCAGCAGCGTGACTAGCGGGTCCACAGATACGCAGTATTTT
clone_size: -; v_call: TRBV10-2; d_call: -; j_call: TRBJ1-3; cdr3_aa: CASGGGDGNTIYF; cdr3_nt: TGCGCCAGCGGGGGGGGTGATGGAAACACCATATATTTT
clone_size: once; v_call: TRBV5-4; d_call: -; j_call: TRBJ2-5; cdr3_aa: CASSLASPPQAQYF; cdr3_nt: TGTGCCAGCAGCTTGGCTAGCCCCCCCCAGGCCCAGTACTTC
clone_size: -; v_call: TRBV2; d_call: -; j_call: TRBJ1-4; cdr3_aa: CASGTGDLNEKLFF; cdr3_nt: TGTGCCAGCGGTACAGGAGATTTAAATGAAAAACTGTTTTTT
clone_size: -; v_call: TRBV28; d_call: TRBD2; j_call: TRBJ2-1; cdr3_aa: CASSSGLEKQFF; cdr3_nt: TGTGCCAGCAGTTCGGGACTAGAAAAGCAGTTCTTC
clone_size: -; v_call: TRBV27; d_call: -; j_call: TRBJ2-6; cdr3_aa: CASRTRSTGANVLTF; cdr3_nt: TGTGCCAGCAGAACCCGGAGCACTGGGGCCAACGTCCTGACTTTC
clone_size: -; v_call: TRBV6-5; d_call: -; j_call: TRBJ1-2; cdr3_aa: CASSSDSDYGYTF; cdr3_nt: TGTGCCAGCAGTTCGGACAGCGACTATGGCTACACCTTC
clone_size: -; v_call: TRBV11-2; d_call: -; j_call: TRBJ1-3; cdr3_aa: CASSSTHSGNTIYF; cdr3_nt: TGTGCCAGCAGCTCAACACATTCTGGAAACACCATATATTTT
clone_size: -; v_call: TRBV10-1; d_call: TRBD2; j_call: TRBJ2-1; cdr3_aa: CASSDPTSGVPPEQFF; cdr3_nt: TGCGCCAGCAGTGATCCCACTAGCGGGGTGCCCCCTGAGCAGTTCTTC
clone_size: -; v_call: TRBV29-1; d_call: TRBD1; j_call: TRBJ2-1; cdr3_aa: CSVASDRDSYNEQFF; cdr3_nt: TGCAGCGTTGCCTCCGACCGGGACAGCTACAATGAGCAGTTCTTC
clone_size: -; v_call: TRBV6-2/TRBV6-3; d_call: TRBD2; j_call: TRBJ2-2; cdr3_aa: CASSTPRTSGRALYGELFF; cdr3_nt: TGTGCCAGCAGTACCCCCCGGACTAGCGGGAGGGCCCTATATGGGGAGCTGTTTTTT
clone_size: -; v_call: TRBV28; d_call: -; j_call: TRBJ1-3; cdr3_aa: CASKIQGRSRNTIYF; cdr3_nt: TGTGCCAGCAAAATTCAGGGGCGATCTCGAAACACCATATATTTT
clone_size: -; v_call: TRBV9; d_call: -; j_call: TRBJ2-3; cdr3_aa: CASTVGGRLDTQYF; cdr3_nt: TGTGCCAGCACCGTCGGGGGGCGGCTAGATACGCAGTATTTT
clone_size: -; v_call: TRBV15; d_call: TRBD1; j_call: TRBJ2-3; cdr3_aa: CATSRVGQVDTQYF; cdr3_nt: TGTGCCACCAGCAGGGTGGGACAGGTAGATACGCAGTATTTT